Listed here are 10 T cell receptor beta chains from one sample, sequenced in a study of early T cells in non-severe SARS-CoV-2 infection. TCRdb passed the 5' RACE reads through MiXCR, listing each CDR3 protein once. This table holds tens of thousands of distinct CDR3 sequences, around 5.3% found once. Sequenced material: whole blood. The receptor source for this set is an adult who was a healthcare worker with PCR-confirmed SARS-CoV-2 infection or an uninfected control (not recorded which).

This clonotype was counted a few times. CDR3 residues: CASTVMGQGSTEAFF. The CDR3 DNA is TGTGCCAGCACCGTAATGGGACAGGGAAGTACTGAAGCTTTCTTT. V gene TRBV12-3 or TRBV12-4 combines with J gene TRBJ1-1, with TRBD1 matching over 9 bases. V shed 7 bases and J 5 bases; nucleotides not matched to a gene: 11. The CDR3 runs 15 residues.

This clonotype has ten or more counts. The gene calls are TRBV11-2 and TRBJ2-7; D not resolved. With 5 bases removed from V and 4 bases from J, the gap between germline ends came to 6 bases. Germline loops: CDR1 SGHAT, CDR2 FQNNGV. The CDR3 runs to 11 residues. The CDR3 coding sequence is TGTGCCAGCAGCCTCAAATACGAGCAGTACTTC. Translating gives CASSLKYEQYF.

This clonotype has a handful of counts. CDR3 DNA: TGTGCCAGCAGCCCACGACAGGCTGAGCAGTTCTTC. Protein sequence: CASSPRQAEQFF. The chain is built from TRBV7-2 and TRBJ2-1; weak D call: TRBD1 (6 bases). V lost 5 bases to trimming and J lost 9 bases, with 11 bases between them. This CDR3 region has 12 residues. CDR1 and CDR2 (germline): SGHTA, FQGNSA.

This clonotype was found many times. CDR3 loop: CASSLSQPGGNEQFF. CDR3 bases: TGTGCCAGCAGTTTATCCCAACCCGGGGGCAATGAGCAGTTCTTC. The rearrangement uses TRBV28 and TRBJ2-1; a weak D match, TRBD2 (6 bases). Germline V gene data show CDR1 as MDHEN and CDR2 as SYDVKM. The CDR3 has 15 residues. V lost 1 base and J lost 6, with 13 bases in between. Drawing the rest from reference TRBV28 and TRBJ2-1, the complete variable domain is DVKVTQSSRYLVKRTGEKVFLECVQDMDHENMFWYRQDPGLGLRLIYFSYDVKMKEKGDIPEGYSVSREKKERFSLILESASTNQTSMYLCASSLSQPGGNEQFFGPGTRLTVL.

The sample holds a few counts of this clonotype. The gene calls are TRBV4-1 and TRBJ2-1; D is unclear. V was clipped by 1 base and J by 7 bases, with 11 bases between them. CDR1 MGHRA and CDR2 YSYEKL come from the germline V gene. The CDR3 runs 14 residues. The CDR3 reads CASSQVAWSNEQFF. DNA for the CDR3: TGCGCCAGCAGCCAAGTGGCCTGGAGTAATGAGCAGTTCTTC.

In its sample, this clonotype was seen many times. The genes are TRBV25-1 and TRBJ2-7; no definite D call. The CDR3 runs 14 residues. Germline-derived CDR1 and CDR2 are MGHDK and SYGVNS. The germline V and J ends were trimmed by 2 bases and 2 bases, with 10 bases remaining between them. The DNA for the CDR3 is TGTGCCAGCAGTGAAACCAGACCCCCCTACGAGCAGTACTTC. Residues: CASSETRPPYEQYF.

The chain is built from TRBV5-1 and TRBJ2-3; D might be TRBD1 or TRBD2, each matching 5 bases. Trimming took 3 bases from V and 4 from J, leaving 12 bases between them. The V gene's germline CDR1 is SGHRS and CDR2 YFSETQ. This CDR3 region has 14 residues. DNA for the CDR3: TGCGCCAGCAGCTCCGAGGGGTTGGCAGATACGCAGTATTTT. It translates to CASSSEGLADTQYF.

Concerning this clonotype: An end of the junction does not agree with germline; a read error may underlie this. The rearrangement joins TRBV30 to TRBJ2-6; perhaps TRBD1 as D (5 bases). Germline V CDR1 and CDR2: GTSNPN, SVGIG (reference sequence). The CDR3 totals 16 residues. The CDR3 sequence is CAWSVRSPSGADVLTF. The CDR3 nucleotides read TGTGCCTGGAGTGTACGCAGTCCCTCTGGGGCCGACGTCCTGACTTTC.

This clonotype was found many times. This rearrangement joins TRBV7-6 to TRBJ1-2; 10 bases are a match to TRBD1. The germline V gene has CDR1 SGHVS and CDR2 FNYEAQ. The CDR3 spans 19 residues. V was clipped by 4 bases and J by 0 bases; unmatched bases: 14. The CDR3 sequence is CASSSFRDRGPESNYGYTF. Written as DNA, the CDR3 is TGTGCCAGCAGCTCTTTCCGGGACAGGGGTCCAGAATCTAACTATGGCTACACCTTC.

This clonotype was recorded at least ten times. The chain links TRBV29-1 to TRBJ1-3; the D is unclear. The V end lost 1 base, the J end lost 0 bases, and 4 bases lay between the germline ends. The CDR3 covers 13 residues. Germline V gene lookup returns CDR1 SQVTM and CDR2 ANQGSEA. CDR3 residues: CSVEVGSGNTIYF. The CDR3 nucleotides are TGCAGCGTTGAAGTAGGCTCTGGAAACACCATATATTTT.